These T cell receptor beta chains were read from a single sample in a study of Ad26.COV2.S vaccination and SARS-CoV-2 variants. Sequencing used immunoSEQ multiplex PCR; TCRdb keeps in-frame clones, though not all of them. The sample has about 480,000 clones, around 88% seen once. The material sequenced was peripheral blood, taken in a trial of Ad26.COV2.S vaccine versus placebo. The receptors come from a person aged 18 to 65 who received the Ad26.COV2.S COVID-19 vaccine or a placebo. Both conserved end residues are part of each CDR3. Fields, in order: D gene, CDR3 length, clone size, J gene, V gene, CDR3 DNA, CDR3 protein. D genes are given only for firm matches. Part of the rows lack a size; the others show once, few, many or a class for expanded clones.

TRBD1	16	NA	TRBJ1-6	TRBV5-1	TGCGCCAGCAGCCCCCGGACAGGCCAGCAGAATTCACCCCTCCACTTT	CASSPRTGQQNSPLHF
NA	11	once	TRBJ2-2	TRBV29-1	TGCAGCGTTGGTGTGTCCGGGGAGCTGTTTTTT	CSVGVSGELFF
TRBD1	14	NA	TRBJ1-5	TRBV30	TGTGCCTGGGCAGGGACAGGGGAATATCAGCCCCAGCATTTT	CAWAGTGEYQPQHF
TRBD1	14	NA	TRBJ1-2	TRBV11-2	TGTGCCAGCAGGGGACAGGGCTCCCACTATGGCTACACCTTC	CASRGQGSHYGYTF
TRBD1	18	NA	TRBJ2-7	TRBV19	TGTGCCAGTAGTAATCGGAGGGCTGGGGGACAGGAGTCCTACGAGCAGTACTTC	CASSNRRAGGQESYEQYF
NA	14	NA	TRBJ1-1	TRBV28	TGTGCCAGCAGTTGGGGGAGGGACAAAACTGAAGCTTTCTTT	CASSWGRDKTEAFF
NA	13	NA	TRBJ1-2	TRBV28	TGTGCCAGCAGTTTTAGGGGCTACTATGGCTACACCTTC	CASSFRGYYGYTF
TRBD2	15	NA	TRBJ2-1	TRBV9	TGTGCCAGCAGCACCAGCGGGAGGGCCTTCGATGAGCAGTTCTTC	CASSTSGRAFDEQFF
TRBD1	13	NA	TRBJ1-2	TRBV27	TGTGCCAGCAAGAAGGACAGGAACTATGGCTACACCTTC	CASKKDRNYGYTF
NA	10	once	TRBJ1-1	TRBV20-1	TGCAGTGCTAGCCGGGCCGAAGCTTTCTTT	CSASRAEAFF
NA	15	once	TRBJ2-1	TRBV30	TGTGCCTGGAGTAGAAGGGCAAGCTCCTACAATGAGCAGTTCTTC	CAWSRRASSYNEQFF
NA	11	NA	TRBJ2-7	TRBV11-2	TGTGCCAGCAGCCATATCTTCGAGCAGTACTTC	CASSHIFEQYF
NA	14	NA	TRBJ1-4	TRBV28	TGTGCCAGCAGTTTTGGTTCCACTAATGAAAAACTGTTTTTT	CASSFGSTNEKLFF
TRBD2	16	NA	TRBJ2-7	TRBV6-2/TRBV6-3	TGTGCCAGCAGCTCCCCGCTGGTTAGCGGGAGGGGAGAGCAGTACTTC	CASSSPLVSGRGEQYF
NA	13	NA	TRBJ1-1	TRBV9	TGTGCCAGCAGCCCACGGGTCGTCCCTGAAGCTTTCTTT	CASSPRVVPEAFF
NA	14	NA	TRBJ1-4	TRBV28	TGTGCCAGCAGTACGGAATTTCTCAATGAAAAACTGTTTTTT	CASSTEFLNEKLFF